The clone carrying this T cell receptor (beta chain) has at least ten counts. This sample was included in a study of T-cell reconstitution after alpha-beta-depleted transplantation in children. Preparing the TCRbeta library involved the use of unique molecular identifiers. TCRdb recomputed calls from the PCR reads with MiXCR, one row per CDR3 protein. The sample yields 640,000 or so distinct CDR3 sequences, 16% seen once. The V gene's germline CDR1 is SGHTA and CDR2 FQGNSA. The CDR3 has 14 residues. V was pared by 5 bases and J by 5 bases, with 15 bases between. This TCR was recovered from a human donor who donated a stem cell graft to a child with acute myeloid leukemia. The chain is built from TRBV7-2 and TRBJ1-1; a possible D gene is TRBD1 (6 bases). The starting material was PBMCs from the stem cell graft donor, obtained from the stem cell graft. The CDR3 sequence is CASSLTGARTEAFF. CDR3 nucleotides: TGTGCCAGCAGCCTCACGGGGGCGCGGACTGAAGCTTTCTTT.